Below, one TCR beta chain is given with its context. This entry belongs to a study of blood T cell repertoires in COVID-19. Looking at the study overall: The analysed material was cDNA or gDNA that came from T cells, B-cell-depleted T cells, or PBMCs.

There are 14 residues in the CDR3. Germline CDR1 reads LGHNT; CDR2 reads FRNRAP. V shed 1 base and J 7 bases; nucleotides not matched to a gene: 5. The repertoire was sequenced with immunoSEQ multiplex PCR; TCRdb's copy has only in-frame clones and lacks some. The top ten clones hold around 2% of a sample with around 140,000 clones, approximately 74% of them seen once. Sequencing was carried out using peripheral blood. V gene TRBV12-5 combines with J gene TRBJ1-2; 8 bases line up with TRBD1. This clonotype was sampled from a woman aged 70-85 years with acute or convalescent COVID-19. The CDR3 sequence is CASGLAGGEGGYTF. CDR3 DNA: TGTGCTAGTGGTTTGGCAGGGGGCGAAGGTGGCTACACCTTC. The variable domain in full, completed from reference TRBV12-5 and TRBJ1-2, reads DARVTQTPRHKVTEMGQEVTMRCQPILGHNTVFWYRQTMMQGLELLAYFRNRAPLDDSGMPKDRFSAEMPDATLATLKIQPSEPRDSAVYFCASGLAGGEGGYTFGSGTRLTVV.